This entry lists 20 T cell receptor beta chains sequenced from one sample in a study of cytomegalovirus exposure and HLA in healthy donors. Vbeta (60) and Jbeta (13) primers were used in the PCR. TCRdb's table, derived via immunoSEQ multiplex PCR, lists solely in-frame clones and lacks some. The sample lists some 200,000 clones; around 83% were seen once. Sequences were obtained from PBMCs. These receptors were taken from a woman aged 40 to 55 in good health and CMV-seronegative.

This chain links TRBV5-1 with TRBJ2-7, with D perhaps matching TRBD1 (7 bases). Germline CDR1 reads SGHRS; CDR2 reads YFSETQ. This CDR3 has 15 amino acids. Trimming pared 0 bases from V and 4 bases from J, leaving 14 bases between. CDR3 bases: TGCGCCAGCAGCTTGGCTCGGGCAGGGGGGTACGAGCAGTACTTC. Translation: CASSLARAGGYEQYF.

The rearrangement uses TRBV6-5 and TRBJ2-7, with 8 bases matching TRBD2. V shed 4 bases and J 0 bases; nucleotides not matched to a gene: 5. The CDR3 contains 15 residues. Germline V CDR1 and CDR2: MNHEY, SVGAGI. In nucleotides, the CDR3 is TGTGCCAGCAGTTCCGGGACTAGTTTCTCCTACGAGCAGTACTTC. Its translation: CASSSGTSFSYEQYF.

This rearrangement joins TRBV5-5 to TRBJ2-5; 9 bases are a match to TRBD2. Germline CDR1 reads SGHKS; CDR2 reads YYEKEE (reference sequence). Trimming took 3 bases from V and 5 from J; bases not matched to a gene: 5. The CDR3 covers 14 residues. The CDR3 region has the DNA TGTGCCAGCAGCTGGCGGGGGGGCCAGGAGACCCAGTACTTC. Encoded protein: CASSWRGGQETQYF.

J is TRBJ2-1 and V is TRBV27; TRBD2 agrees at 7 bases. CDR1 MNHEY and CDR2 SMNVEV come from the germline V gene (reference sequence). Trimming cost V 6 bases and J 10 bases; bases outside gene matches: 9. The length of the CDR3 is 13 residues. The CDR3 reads CASSFPGGFEQFF. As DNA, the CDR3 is TGTGCCAGCAGCTTCCCCGGGGGGTTCGAGCAGTTCTTC.

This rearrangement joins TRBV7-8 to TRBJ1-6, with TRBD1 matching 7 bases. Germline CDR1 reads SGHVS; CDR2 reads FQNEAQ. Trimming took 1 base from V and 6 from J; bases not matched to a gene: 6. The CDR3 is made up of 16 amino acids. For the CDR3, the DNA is TGTGCCAGCAGCTTAGGCTACAGGGGTATTAATTCACCCCTCCACTTT. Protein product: CASSLGYRGINSPLHF.

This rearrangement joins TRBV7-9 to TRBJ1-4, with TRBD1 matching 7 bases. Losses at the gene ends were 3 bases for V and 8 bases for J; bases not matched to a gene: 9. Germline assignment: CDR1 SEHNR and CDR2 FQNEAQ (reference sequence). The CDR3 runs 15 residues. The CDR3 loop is CASSFFQGGREKLFF. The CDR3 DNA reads TGTGCCAGCAGCTTCTTTCAGGGGGGAAGAGAAAAACTGTTTTTT.

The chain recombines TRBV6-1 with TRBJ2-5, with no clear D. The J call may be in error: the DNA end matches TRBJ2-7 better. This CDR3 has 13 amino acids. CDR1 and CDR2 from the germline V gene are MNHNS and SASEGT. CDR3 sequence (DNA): TGTGCCAGCAGTGAAGCACGGTCCTACGAGCAGTACTTC. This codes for CASSEARSYEQYF.

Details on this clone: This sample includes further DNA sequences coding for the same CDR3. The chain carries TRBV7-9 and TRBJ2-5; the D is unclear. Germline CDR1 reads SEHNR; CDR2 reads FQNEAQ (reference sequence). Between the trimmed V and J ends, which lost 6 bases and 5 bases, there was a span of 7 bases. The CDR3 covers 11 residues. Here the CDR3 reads CASSSRETQYF. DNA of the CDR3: TGTGCCAGCAGTTCCCGGGAGACCCAGTACTTC.

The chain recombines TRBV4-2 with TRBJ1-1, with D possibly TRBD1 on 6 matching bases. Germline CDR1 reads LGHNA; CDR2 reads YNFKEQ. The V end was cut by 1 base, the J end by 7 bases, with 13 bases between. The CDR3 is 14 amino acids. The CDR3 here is CASSQATGSNEAFF. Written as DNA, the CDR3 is TGTGCCAGCAGCCAAGCAACAGGGTCTAATGAAGCTTTCTTT.

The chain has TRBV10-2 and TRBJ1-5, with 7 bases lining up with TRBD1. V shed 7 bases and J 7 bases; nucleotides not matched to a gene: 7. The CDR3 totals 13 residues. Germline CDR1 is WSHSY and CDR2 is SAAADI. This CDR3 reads CASTLDRRQPQHF. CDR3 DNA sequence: TGCGCCAGCACGCTGGACAGGCGACAGCCCCAGCATTTT.

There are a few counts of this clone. CDR3 sequence (DNA): TGTGCCAGCTCGCGCGGTGGTCCAGATACGCAGTATTTT. Protein product: CASSRGGPDTQYF. The chain employs TRBV18 and TRBJ2-3, with D unclear. This CDR3 is 13 amino acids long. Deletions cut 6 bases from V and 4 bases from J, with 11 bases between. Germline CDR1 is KGHSH and CDR2 is LQKENI.

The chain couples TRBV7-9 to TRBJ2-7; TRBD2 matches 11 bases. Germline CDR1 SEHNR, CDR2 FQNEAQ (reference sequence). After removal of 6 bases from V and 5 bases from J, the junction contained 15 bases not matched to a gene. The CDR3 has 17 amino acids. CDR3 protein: CASSFRLAGTKGDEQYF. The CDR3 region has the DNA TGTGCCAGCAGTTTTAGACTAGCGGGAACGAAGGGGGACGAGCAGTACTTC. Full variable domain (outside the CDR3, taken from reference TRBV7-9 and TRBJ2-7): DTGVSQNPRHKITKRGQNVTFRCDPISEHNRLYWYRQTLGQGPEFLTYFQNEAQLEKSRLLSDRFSAERPKGSFSTLEIQRTEQGDSAMYLCASSFRLAGTKGDEQYFGPGTRLTVT.

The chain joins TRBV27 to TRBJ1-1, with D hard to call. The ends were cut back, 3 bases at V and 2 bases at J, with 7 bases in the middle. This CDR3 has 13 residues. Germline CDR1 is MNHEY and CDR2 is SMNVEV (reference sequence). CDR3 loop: CASSFAENTEAFF. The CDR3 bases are TGTGCCAGCAGTTTTGCGGAAAACACTGAAGCTTTCTTT.

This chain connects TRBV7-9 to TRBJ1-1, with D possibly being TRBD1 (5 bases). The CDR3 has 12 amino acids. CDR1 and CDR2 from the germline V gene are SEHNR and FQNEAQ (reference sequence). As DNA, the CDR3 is TGTGCAGCCGCGCAGGGGAACACTGAAGCTTTCTTT. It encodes CAAAQGNTEAFF.

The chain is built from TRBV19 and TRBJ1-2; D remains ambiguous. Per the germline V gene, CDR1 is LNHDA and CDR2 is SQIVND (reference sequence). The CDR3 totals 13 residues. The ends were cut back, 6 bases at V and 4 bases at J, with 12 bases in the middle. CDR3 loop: CASSSEAVYGYTF. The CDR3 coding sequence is TGTGCCAGTAGCTCAGAGGCTGTCTATGGCTACACCTTC.

In DNA, the CDR3 is TGTGCCAGTAGATTTGAATCGGGTCGCAATCAGCCCCAGCATTTT. It specifies CASRFESGRNQPQHF. The rearrangement uses TRBV2 and TRBJ1-5; D is unclear. The CDR3 has 15 amino acids. V shed 9 bases and J shed 2 bases, with 17 bases lying between them. Germline loops: CDR1 SNHLY, CDR2 FYNNEI.

The CDR3 region is CASSLELQGAAFF. The CDR3 DNA reads as TGCGCCAGCAGCTTGGAGCTACAGGGGGCAGCTTTCTTT. The rearrangement links TRBV5-1 to TRBJ1-1; 9 bases agree with TRBD1. Per the germline V gene, CDR1 is SGHRS and CDR2 is YFSETQ. Trimming cost V 0 bases and J 10 bases; bases outside gene matches: 4. The CDR3 sequence is 13 residues long.

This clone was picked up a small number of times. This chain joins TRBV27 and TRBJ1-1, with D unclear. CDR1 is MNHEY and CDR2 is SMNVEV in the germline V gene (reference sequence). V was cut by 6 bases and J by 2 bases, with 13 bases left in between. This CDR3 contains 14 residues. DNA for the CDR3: TGTGCCAGCAGCCTTGGCTGGGCTAACACTGAAGCTTTCTTT. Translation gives CASSLGWANTEAFF.

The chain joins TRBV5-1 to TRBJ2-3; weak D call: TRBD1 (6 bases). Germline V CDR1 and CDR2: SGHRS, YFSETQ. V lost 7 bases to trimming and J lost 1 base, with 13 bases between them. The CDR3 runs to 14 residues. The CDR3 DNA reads TGCGCCAGCGCTGACAGGTGGGGCACAGATACGCAGTATTTT. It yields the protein CASADRWGTDTQYF.

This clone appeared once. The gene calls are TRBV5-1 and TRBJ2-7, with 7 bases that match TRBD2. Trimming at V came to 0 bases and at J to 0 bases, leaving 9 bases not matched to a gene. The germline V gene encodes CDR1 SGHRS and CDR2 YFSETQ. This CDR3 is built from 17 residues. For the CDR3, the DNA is TGCGCCAGCAGCTTGGGGGGTTTAGCGGGCACCTCCTACGAGCAGTACTTC. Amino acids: CASSLGGLAGTSYEQYF.